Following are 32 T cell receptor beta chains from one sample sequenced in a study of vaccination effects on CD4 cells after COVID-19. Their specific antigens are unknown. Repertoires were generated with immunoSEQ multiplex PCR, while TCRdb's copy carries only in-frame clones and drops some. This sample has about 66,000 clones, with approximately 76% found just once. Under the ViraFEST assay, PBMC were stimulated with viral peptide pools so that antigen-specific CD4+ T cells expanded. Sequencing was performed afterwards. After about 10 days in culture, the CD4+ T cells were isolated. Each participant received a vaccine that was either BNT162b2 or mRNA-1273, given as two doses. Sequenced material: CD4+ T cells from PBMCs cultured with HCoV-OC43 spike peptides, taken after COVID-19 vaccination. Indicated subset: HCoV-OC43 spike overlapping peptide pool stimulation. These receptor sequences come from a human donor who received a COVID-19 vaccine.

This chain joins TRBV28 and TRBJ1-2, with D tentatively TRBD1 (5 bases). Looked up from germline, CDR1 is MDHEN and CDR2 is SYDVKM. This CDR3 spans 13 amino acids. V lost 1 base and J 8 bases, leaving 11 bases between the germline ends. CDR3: CASSLSGREGYTF. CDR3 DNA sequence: TGTGCCAGCAGTTTATCAGGGAGAGAGGGCTACACCTTC.

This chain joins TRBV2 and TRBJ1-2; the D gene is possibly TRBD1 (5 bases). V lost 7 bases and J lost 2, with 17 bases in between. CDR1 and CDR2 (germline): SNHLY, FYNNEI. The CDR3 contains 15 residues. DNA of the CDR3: TGTGCCAGCATCAGACAGAACCTTTTAAACTATGGCTACACCTTC. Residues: CASIRQNLLNYGYTF.

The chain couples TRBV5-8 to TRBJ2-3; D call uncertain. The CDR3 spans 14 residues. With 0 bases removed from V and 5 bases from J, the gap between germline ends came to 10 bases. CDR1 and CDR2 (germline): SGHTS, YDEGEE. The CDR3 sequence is CASSLGPAVDTQYF. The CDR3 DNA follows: TGTGCCAGCAGCTTGGGGCCGGCTGTAGATACGCAGTATTTT.

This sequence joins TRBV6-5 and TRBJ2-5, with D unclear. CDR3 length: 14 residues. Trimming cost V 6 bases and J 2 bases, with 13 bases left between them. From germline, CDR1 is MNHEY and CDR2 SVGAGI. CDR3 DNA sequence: TGTGCCAGCAGCGTCGGACGGTTACAAGAGACCCAGTACTTC. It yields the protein CASSVGRLQETQYF.

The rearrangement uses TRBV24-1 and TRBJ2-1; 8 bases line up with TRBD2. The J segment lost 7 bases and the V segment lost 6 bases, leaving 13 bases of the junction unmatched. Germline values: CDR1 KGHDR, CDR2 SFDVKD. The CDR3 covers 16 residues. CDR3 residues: CATSHGSGRGANEQFF. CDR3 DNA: TGTGCCACCAGTCATGGGTCGGGGCGGGGGGCGAATGAGCAGTTCTTC.

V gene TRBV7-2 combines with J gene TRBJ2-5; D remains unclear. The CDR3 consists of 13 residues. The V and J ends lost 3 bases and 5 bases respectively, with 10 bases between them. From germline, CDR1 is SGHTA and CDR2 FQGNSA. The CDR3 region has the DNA TGTGCCAGCAGCTTTTCCCGCCTGGAGACCCAGTACTTC. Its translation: CASSFSRLETQYF.

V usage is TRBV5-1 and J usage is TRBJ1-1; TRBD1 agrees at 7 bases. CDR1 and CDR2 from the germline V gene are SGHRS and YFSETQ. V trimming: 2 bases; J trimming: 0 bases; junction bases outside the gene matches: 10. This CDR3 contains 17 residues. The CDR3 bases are TGCGCCAGCAGCTTAATCTTCCGGGGACAGTTGAACACTGAAGCTTTCTTT. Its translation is CASSLIFRGQLNTEAFF. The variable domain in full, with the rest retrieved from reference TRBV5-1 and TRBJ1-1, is KAGVTQTPRYLIKTRGQQVTLSCSPISGHRSVSWYQQTPGQGLQFLFEYFSETQRNKGNFPGRFSGRQFSNSRSEMNVSTLELGDSALYLCASSLIFRGQLNTEAFFGQGTRLTVV.

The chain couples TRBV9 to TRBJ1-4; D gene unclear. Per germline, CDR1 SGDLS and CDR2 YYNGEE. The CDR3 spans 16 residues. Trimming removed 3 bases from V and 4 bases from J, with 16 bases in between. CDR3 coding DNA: TGTGCCAGCAGCGCACAACCCGATAGAGTTAATGAAAAACTGTTTTTT. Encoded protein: CASSAQPDRVNEKLFF.

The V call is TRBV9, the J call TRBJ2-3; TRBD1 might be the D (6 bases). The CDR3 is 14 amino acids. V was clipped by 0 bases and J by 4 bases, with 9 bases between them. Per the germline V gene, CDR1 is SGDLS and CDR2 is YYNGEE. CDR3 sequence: CASSVATGPDTQYF. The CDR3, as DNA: TGTGCCAGCAGCGTAGCGACAGGTCCAGATACGCAGTATTTT.

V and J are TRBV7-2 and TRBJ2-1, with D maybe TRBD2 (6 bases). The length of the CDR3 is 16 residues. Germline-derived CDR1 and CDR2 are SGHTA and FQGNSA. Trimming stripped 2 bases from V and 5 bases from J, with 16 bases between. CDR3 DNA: TGTGCCAGCAGCTTAATGCGGCCTAGCGCCAACAATGAGCAGTTCTTC. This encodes CASSLMRPSANNEQFF.

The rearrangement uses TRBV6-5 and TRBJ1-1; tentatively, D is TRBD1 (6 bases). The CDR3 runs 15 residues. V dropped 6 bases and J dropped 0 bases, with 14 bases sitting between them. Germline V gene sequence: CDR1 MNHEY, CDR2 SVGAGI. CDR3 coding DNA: TGTGCCAGCAGCACAGGGACGGGTTTGAACACTGAAGCTTTCTTT. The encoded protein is CASSTGTGLNTEAFF.

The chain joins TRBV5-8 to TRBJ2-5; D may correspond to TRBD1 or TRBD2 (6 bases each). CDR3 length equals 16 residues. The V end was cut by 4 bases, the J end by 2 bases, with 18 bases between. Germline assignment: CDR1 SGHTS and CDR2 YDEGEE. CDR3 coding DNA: TGTGCCAGCAGCCTGAGGGGGGCGGTTGGACAAGAGACCCAGTACTTC. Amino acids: CASSLRGAVGQETQYF.

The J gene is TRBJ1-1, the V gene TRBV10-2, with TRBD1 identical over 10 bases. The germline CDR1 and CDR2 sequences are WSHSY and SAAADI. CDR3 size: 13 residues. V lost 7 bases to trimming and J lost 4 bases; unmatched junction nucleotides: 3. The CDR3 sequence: CASTGQGLTEAFF. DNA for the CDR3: TGCGCCAGCACGGGACAGGGGCTCACTGAAGCTTTCTTT.

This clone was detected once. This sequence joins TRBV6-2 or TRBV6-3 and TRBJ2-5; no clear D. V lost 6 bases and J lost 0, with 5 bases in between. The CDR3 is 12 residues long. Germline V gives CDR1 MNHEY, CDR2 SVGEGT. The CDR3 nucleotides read TGTGCCAGCAGCCCGTACCAAGAGACCCAGTACTTC. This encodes CASSPYQETQYF.

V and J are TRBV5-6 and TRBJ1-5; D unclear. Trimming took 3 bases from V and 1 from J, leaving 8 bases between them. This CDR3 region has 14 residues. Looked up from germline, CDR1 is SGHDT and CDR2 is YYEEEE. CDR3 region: CASSSTTSNQPQHF. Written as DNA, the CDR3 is TGTGCCAGCAGCTCGACGACCAGCAATCAGCCCCAGCATTTT.

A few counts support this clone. CDR3 coding DNA: TGTGCCAGCAGCCAAGATGCACGGGAGGCGTTCTTC. It yields the protein CASSQDAREAFF. This chain links TRBV3-1 (or the pseudogene TRBV3-2) with TRBJ2-1; 7 bases agree with TRBD2. The CDR3 spans 12 residues. The germline gives CDR1 LGHDT, CDR2 YNNKEL (reference sequence). The trim removed 0 bases at V and 15 bases at J, leaving 5 bases unmatched.

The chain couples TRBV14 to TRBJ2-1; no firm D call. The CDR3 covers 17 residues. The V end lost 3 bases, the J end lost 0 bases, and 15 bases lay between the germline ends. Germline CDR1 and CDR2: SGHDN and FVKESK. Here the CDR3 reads CASSHPGRASSYNEQFF. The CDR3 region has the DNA TGTGCCAGCAGCCACCCCGGAAGAGCTAGCTCCTACAATGAGCAGTTCTTC.

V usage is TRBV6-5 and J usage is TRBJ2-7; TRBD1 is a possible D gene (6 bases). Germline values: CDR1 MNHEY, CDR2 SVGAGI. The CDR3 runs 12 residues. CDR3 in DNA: TGTGCCAGTAGTTCAGGGGTGTACGAGCAGTACGTC. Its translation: CASSSGVYEQYV.

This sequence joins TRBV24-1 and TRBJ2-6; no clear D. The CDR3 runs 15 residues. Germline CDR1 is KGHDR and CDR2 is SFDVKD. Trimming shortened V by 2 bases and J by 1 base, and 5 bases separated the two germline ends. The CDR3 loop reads CATSDSGSGANVLTF. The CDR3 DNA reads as TGTGCCACCAGTGATTCGGGTTCTGGGGCCAACGTCCTGACTTTC.

In DNA form, the CDR3 reads TGCGCCAGCAGCGGGGGGGCCTACAATGAGCAGTTCTTC. Translating it yields CASSGGAYNEQFF. The chain uses TRBV4-1 and TRBJ2-1; 7 positions agree with TRBD2. Germline CDR1 is MGHRA and CDR2 is YSYEKL. The CDR3 sequence is 13 residues long. With 5 bases clipped from V and 2 bases from J, the junction kept 0 bases outside the gene matches.

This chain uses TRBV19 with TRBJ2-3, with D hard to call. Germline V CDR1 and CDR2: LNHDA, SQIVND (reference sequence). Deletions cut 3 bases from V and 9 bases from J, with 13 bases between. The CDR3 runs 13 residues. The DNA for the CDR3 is TGTGCCAGTAGTATGGTCCAGAGTTCCACGCAGTATTTT. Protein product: CASSMVQSSTQYF.

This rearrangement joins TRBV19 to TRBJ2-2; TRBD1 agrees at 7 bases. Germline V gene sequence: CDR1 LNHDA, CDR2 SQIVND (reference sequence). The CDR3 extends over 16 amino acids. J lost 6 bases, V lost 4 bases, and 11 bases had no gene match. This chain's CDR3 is CASSRAGTARPGELFF. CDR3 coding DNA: TGTGCCAGTAGTAGGGCTGGGACAGCCAGGCCCGGGGAGCTGTTTTTT.

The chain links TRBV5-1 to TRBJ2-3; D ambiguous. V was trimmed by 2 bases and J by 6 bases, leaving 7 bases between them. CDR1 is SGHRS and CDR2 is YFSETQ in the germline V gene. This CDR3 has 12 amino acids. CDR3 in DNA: TGCGCCAGCAGCTTTACTTTGGATACGCAGTATTTT. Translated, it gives CASSFTLDTQYF.

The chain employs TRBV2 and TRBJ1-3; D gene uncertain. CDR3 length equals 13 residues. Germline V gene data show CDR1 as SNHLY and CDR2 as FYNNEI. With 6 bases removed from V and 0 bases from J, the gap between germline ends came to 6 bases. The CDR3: CASRGSSGNTIYF. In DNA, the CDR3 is TGTGCCAGCAGGGGCAGCTCTGGAAACACCATATATTTT.

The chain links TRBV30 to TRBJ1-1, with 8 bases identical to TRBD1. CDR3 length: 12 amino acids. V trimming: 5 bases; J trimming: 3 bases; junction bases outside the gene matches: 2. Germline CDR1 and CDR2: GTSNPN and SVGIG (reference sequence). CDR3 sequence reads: CAWDRGHTEAFF. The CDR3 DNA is TGTGCCTGGGACAGGGGACACACTGAAGCTTTCTTT.

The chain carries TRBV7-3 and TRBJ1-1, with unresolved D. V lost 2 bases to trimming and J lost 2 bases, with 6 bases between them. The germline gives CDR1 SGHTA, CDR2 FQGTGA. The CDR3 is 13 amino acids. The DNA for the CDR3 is TGTGCCAGCAGCTTATCATCTAACACTGAAGCTTTCTTT. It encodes CASSLSSNTEAFF.

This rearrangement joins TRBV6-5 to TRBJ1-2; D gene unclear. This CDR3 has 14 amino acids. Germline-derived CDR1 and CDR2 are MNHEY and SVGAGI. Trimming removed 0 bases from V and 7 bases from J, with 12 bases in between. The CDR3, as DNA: TGTGCCAGCAGTTACTCCGGGCCTCGGTTTGGCTACACCTTC. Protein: CASSYSGPRFGYTF.

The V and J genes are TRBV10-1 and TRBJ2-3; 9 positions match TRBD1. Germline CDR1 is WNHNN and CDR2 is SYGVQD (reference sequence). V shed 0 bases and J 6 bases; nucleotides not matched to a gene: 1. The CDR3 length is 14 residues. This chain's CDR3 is CASSESGQGDTQYF. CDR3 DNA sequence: TGCGCCAGCAGTGAGTCGGGACAGGGTGATACGCAGTATTTT.

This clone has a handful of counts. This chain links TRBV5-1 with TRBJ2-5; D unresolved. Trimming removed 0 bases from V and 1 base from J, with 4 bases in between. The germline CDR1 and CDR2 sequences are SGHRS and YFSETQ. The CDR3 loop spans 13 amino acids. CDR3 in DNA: TGCGCCAGCAGCTTGGGGGGCCAAGAGACCCAGTACTTC. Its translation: CASSLGGQETQYF.

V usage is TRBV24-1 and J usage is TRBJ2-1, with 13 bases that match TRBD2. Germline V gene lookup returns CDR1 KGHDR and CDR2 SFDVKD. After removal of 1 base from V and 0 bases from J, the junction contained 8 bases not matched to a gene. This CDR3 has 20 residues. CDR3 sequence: CATSDFGGTSGESSYNEQFF. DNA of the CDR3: TGTGCCACCAGTGATTTTGGCGGGACTAGCGGGGAGAGCTCCTACAATGAGCAGTTCTTC.

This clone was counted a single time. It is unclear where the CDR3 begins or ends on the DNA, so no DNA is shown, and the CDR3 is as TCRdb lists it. This CDR3 is CAWSVFLSSGAYNEQFF. V usage is TRBV30 and J usage is TRBJ2-1; the D call in the table, TRBD2, was not verified against the DNA. Germline CDR1 reads GTSNPN; CDR2 reads SVGIG (reference sequence). The CDR3 length equals 17 residues, ends included.

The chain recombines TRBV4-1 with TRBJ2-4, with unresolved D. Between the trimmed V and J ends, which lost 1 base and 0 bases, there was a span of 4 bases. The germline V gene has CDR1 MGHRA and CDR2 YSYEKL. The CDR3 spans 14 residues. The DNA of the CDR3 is TGCGCCAGCAGCCAAGCCTCAGCCAAAAACATTCAGTACTTC. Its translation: CASSQASAKNIQYF.